A selection of T cell receptor beta chains follows, all from one sample in a study of tumor-infiltrating lymphocytes in primary liver carcinoma. Each CDR3 protein is one row after TCRdb ran MiXCR on the multiplex PCR reads. The sample consists of approximately 190,000 distinct CDR3 sequences, just under 85% of them appearing once. Sequencing was carried out using tumor tissue from primary liver carcinoma. The receptor set was obtained from a man aged 40-50 years with primary liver carcinoma and hepatitis B virus infection. Both conserved end residues are part of each CDR3. D genes are given only for firm matches. Size is omitted from some rows. Given values are once, few, many or a class for expanded clones.

NA,NA,14,TRBV12-3/TRBV12-4,TRBJ1-2,CASYLDLTNYGYTF,TGTGCCAGCTATTTGGACTTAACTAACTATGGCTACACCTTC
NA,NA,16,TRBV4-3,TRBJ2-1,CASSQHPYSEYNEQLF,TGCGCCAGCAGCCAACATCCCTACTCAGAATACAATGAGCAATTATTC
TRBD1,once,14,TRBV2,TRBJ2-5,CASVRDSASPHSCF,TGTGCCAGCGTCCGGGACAGCGCCTCACCTCATAGTTGCTTC
NA,NA,15,TRBV7-8,TRBJ2-7,CASSSYDSGPYEQYF,TGTGCCAGCAGCTCATATGACAGTGGGCCCTACGAGCAGTACTTC
NA,NA,14,TRBV6-2/TRBV6-3,TRBJ2-7,CASSLWAGPCEQYF,TGTGCCAGCAGTCTCTGGGCGGGTCCCTGCGAGCAGTATTTC
NA,NA,16,TRBV11-1,TRBJ2-1,CVGSPRVADSYNEHFF,TGTGTCGGCAGCCCCCGGGTGGCGGACTCCTACAATGAGCACTTCTTC
NA,NA,14,TRBV4-1,TRBJ2-3,CVSSQKEGIDTQYF,TGCGTCAGCAGCCAAAAAGAAGGCATAGATACGCAGTATTTT
NA,NA,14,TRBV29-1,TRBJ2-2,CSVGDRTVAGELFF,TGCAGCGTTGGAGATCGTACCGTGGCCGGGGAGCTGTTTTTT
NA,few,13,TRBV6-2/TRBV6-3,TRBJ2-7,CARSHEVPYEQYF,TGTGCCAGGAGTCACGAGGTACCATACGAGCAGTACTTC
NA,NA,18,TRBV21-1,TRBJ1-2,CASSKAGTGDNRPWGYTF,TGTGCCAGCAGCAAAGCCGGGACAGGGGACAATCGTCCTTGGGGCTACACCTTC
TRBD2,NA,15,TRBV4-2,TRBJ2-3,CATCLRTGGTDTQYF,TGTGCCACCTGCCTAAGGACGGGGGGAACAGATACGCAGTATTTT
NA,NA,13,TRBV29-1,TRBJ1-1,CSALKVLITEAFF,TGCAGCGCTTTGAAGGTCTTGATCACTGAAGCTTTCTTT
NA,NA,12,TRBV12-3/TRBV12-4,TRBJ1-2,CASGFGGMGYTF,TGTGCCAGCGGCTTTGGAGGTATGGGCTACACCTTC
TRBD2,once,18,TRBV4-3,TRBJ2-2,CASSQTTSGHTITGELFF,TGCGCCAGCAGCCAAACCACTAGCGGACATACGATCACCGGGGAGCTCTTTTTT
NA,NA,13,TRBV29-1,TRBJ2-1,CSVDKGLPNEHFF,TGCAGCGTTGATAAGGGACTGCCCAATGAGCATTTCTTC
TRBD1,NA,13,TRBV29-1,TRBJ2-5,CSGIQGTEETQYF,TGCAGTGGTATACAGGGGACGGAAGAGACCCAGTACTTC
NA,NA,15,TRBV4-2,TRBJ2-7,CACSPWDMGGHEQYF,TGTGCCTGCAGCCCCTGGGACATGGGAGGTCACGAGCAGTACTTC
NA,NA,13,TRBV29-1,TRBJ2-5,CSASWDTQENQYF,TGCAGCGCTTCGTGGGACACGCAAGAGAACCAGTACTTC
NA,NA,12,TRBV29-1,TRBJ2-1,CSVEHDGNEQFF,TGCAGCGTTGAACATGATGGCAATGAGCAGTTTTTC
TRBD1,NA,12,TRBV29-1,TRBJ1-3,CIAKQGGNTIYF,TGCATCGCTAAACAGGGGGGAAACACCATATATTTT
TRBD1,few,15,TRBV11-1,TRBJ2-7,CASSLLPGGAYEQYF,TGTGCCAGCAGTTTGCTTCCAGGGGGTGCCTACGAGCAATACTTC
NA,NA,17,TRBV4-3,TRBJ1-4,CASSQDLAWGEFEKLFF,TGCGCCAGCAGCCAAGACCTCGCGTGGGGCGAGTTCGAAAAACTGTTTTTT
TRBD2,NA,17,TRBV5-6,TRBJ2-2,CASSLWGLVRTTGKQFF,TGTGCCAGCAGCTTATGGGGACTAGTGCGGACAACCGGGAAGCAGTTTTTT
NA,NA,12,TRBV14,TRBJ2-7,CANSRSMGSLYF,TGTGCCAACAGCCGCTCTATGGGTTCGCTGTACTTC
NA,once,16,TRBV5-6,TRBJ2-1,CASSLDLAGIGDGQFF,TGTGCCAGCAGCTTGGATTTGGCAGGAATCGGCGATGGGCAGTTCTTC
NA,NA,19,TRBV6-1,TRBJ2-6,CTSSQAWGRVSSGANVLTF,TGTACCAGCAGTCAAGCCTGGGGCAGAGTGTCCTCTGGGGCCAACGTCCTGACTTTC
TRBD1,NA,19,TRBV6-1,TRBJ1-2,CASTLYFTGQGQTIYCYTF,TGTGCCAGCACCTTATACTTTACTGGACAGGGGCAGACTATCTATTGCTACACCTTC
NA,NA,16,TRBV4-2,TRBJ1-1,CASSIFAQEGNTEAFF,TGTGCAAGCAGCATATTTGCCCAAGAGGGGAACACTGAAGCTTTCTTT
TRBD1,NA,13,TRBV14,TRBJ1-1,CTSSQGQGIEAFF,TGTACCAGCAGTCAAGGACAGGGGATAGAAGCTTTCTTT
NA,NA,11,TRBV24-1,TRBJ2-1,CAMGWDDEQFF,TGTGCCATGGGGTGGGATGATGAGCAGTTCTTC
NA,NA,16,TRBV6-1,TRBJ2-7,CASSERLGTKGYEQYF,TGTGCCAGCAGTGAAAGGTTGGGGACGAAGGGGTACGAACAGTACTTC
NA,NA,15,TRBV11-1,TRBJ2-1,CTIRFQGPLDNEQFF,TGTACCATCAGATTCCAGGGACCGCTGGACAATGAGCAGTTCTTC
TRBD2,many,15,TRBV5-4,TRBJ2-7,CASSAPGTRRNEQYF,TGTGCCAGCAGCGCCCCCGGGACTAGACGCAACGAGCAGTACTTC
NA,NA,14,TRBV7-2,TRBJ2-7,CASSRSTVTHEQYF,TGTGCCAGCAGCCGTTCAACAGTAACCCACGAGCAGTACTTC
NA,NA,15,TRBV12-3/TRBV12-4,TRBJ2-1,CASSAGLAGYYEQFF,TGTGCCAGCAGTGCGGGACTGGCGGGATACTATGAGCAGTTCTTC
NA,NA,15,TRBV9,TRBJ2-3,CASSAMGHVTDTQYF,TGTGCCAGCAGCGCGATGGGACATGTCACAGATACGCAATATTTT
NA,NA,16,TRBV12-3/TRBV12-4,TRBJ2-7,CASSLWGQGRSYEHYF,TGTGCCAGTAGTTTATGGGGGCAAGGGAGATCCTACGAGCATTACTTC
NA,NA,16,TRBV6-1,TRBJ1-6,CASTCLPGGYNSPLHF,TGTGCCAGCACTTGCCTGCCGGGCGGGTATAATTCACCCCTCCACTTT
NA,few,12,TRBV29-1,TRBJ2-7,CSVERDDYEQYF,TGCAGTGTTGAAAGGGACGACTACGAGCAGTACTTC
NA,NA,17,TRBV5-8,TRBJ2-2,CACSPWASATNTGELFF,TGTGCCTGCAGCCCTTGGGCGTCCGCCACTAACACCGGGGAGCTGTTTTTT
NA,once,13,TRBV6-1,TRBJ1-5,CASSAGGTQPQHF,TGTGCCAGTAGTGCTGGGGGTACTCAGCCTCAGCATTTT
NA,once,14,TRBV4-3,TRBJ2-1,CASSQESHHNELFF,TGCGCCAGCAGCCAAGAGTCGCATCACAATGAGCTGTTCTTC